This entry lists 10 T cell receptor beta chains sequenced from one sample in a study of shared clonotypes between healthy human individuals. Produced via immunoSEQ multiplex PCR; TCRdb's table is partial and in-frame only. The sample yields 450,000 to 500,000 clones, approximately 84% seen once. Sequenced material: PBMCs. The receptors stem from a woman aged 40 to 55 in good health. Some clones in this sample may be carry-over from other donors' samples.

To note about this clone: A far bigger clonotype differs at one base, so this is likely a read error. The CDR3 here is CASGSGQFNEKLFF. CDR3 in DNA: TGTGCCAGCGGCTCGGGACAGTTTAATGAAAAACTGTTTTTT. The V gene is TRBV7-6, the J gene TRBJ1-4, with 7 bases that match TRBD1. Germline trimming cut 8 bases from V and 4 bases from J; bases unmatched to any gene: 7. The germline V gene has CDR1 SGHVS and CDR2 FNYEAQ. CDR3 size: 14 residues. Full variable domain (missing parts from reference TRBV7-6 and TRBJ1-4): GAGVSQSPRYKVTKRGQDVALRCDPISGHVSLYWYRQALGQGPEFLTYFNYEAQQDKSGLPNDRFSAERPEGSISTLTIQRTEQRDSAMYRCASGSGQFNEKLFFGSGTQLSVL.

This rearrangement joins TRBV28 to TRBJ1-4; tentative D call: TRBD1 (5 bases). The V gene's germline CDR1 is MDHEN and CDR2 SYDVKM. The CDR3 sequence is 16 residues long. V was shortened by 3 bases and J by 5 bases, with 16 bases between the two germline ends. Here the CDR3 reads CASSFSGAGVNEKLFF. For the CDR3, the DNA is TGTGCCAGCAGTTTTTCCGGGGCCGGCGTCAATGAAAAACTGTTTTTT.

A single count supports this clone. The chain employs TRBV7-9 and TRBJ1-6; a weak D match, TRBD1 (5 bases). CDR1 SEHNR and CDR2 FQNEAQ come from the germline V gene (reference sequence). The CDR3 runs to 14 residues. Trimming cost V 5 bases and J 11 bases, with 16 bases left between them. CDR3 residues: CASSTGTSEAPLHF. The CDR3, as DNA: TGTGCCAGCAGCACTGGGACCAGTGAGGCACCCCTCCACTTT.

To note about this clone: One base separates it from a far larger clone, so it is likely a read error. V gene TRBV28 combines with J gene TRBJ2-2, with D possibly matching TRBD1 (6 bases). There are 16 residues in the CDR3. The V gene lost 7 bases and the J gene lost 6 bases, with 21 bases spanning the gap. The germline V gene encodes CDR1 MDHEN and CDR2 SYDVKM. The DNA of the CDR3 is TGTGCCAGCAATCTCGCCGGACAGAGGGACCCCGGGGAGCTGTTTTTT. This sequence encodes CASNLAGQRDPGELFF.

In the case of this clone: This likely came from a read error, as a far larger clone is one base away. Other DNA variants within this sample encode the same CDR3. The chain recombines TRBV6-5 with TRBJ1-2; D unclear. The CDR3 has 13 amino acids. Per the germline V gene, CDR1 is MNHEY and CDR2 is SVGAGI. CDR3 residues: CASRVRASYGYTF. For the CDR3, the DNA is TGTGCCAGCCGGGTCCGGGCTAGCTATGGCTACACCTTT.

CDR3 sequence: CASSMRSVGTDTQYF. Here the CDR3 DNA reads TGCGCCAGCAGCATGAGAAGCGTCGGCACAGATACGCAGTATTTT. The chain employs TRBV4-3 and TRBJ2-3; D unresolved. V was clipped by 5 bases and J by 1 base, with 13 bases between them. This CDR3 spans 15 amino acids. The germline gives CDR1 LGHNA, CDR2 YSLEER.

The rearrangement joins TRBV5-1 to TRBJ1-2; D not resolved. Trimming left V 4 bases short and J 8 bases short, with 12 bases between. Germline-derived CDR1 and CDR2 are SGHRS and YFSETQ. The CDR3 contains 12 residues. This CDR3 reads CASSKDLNGYTF. As DNA, the CDR3 is TGCGCCAGCAGCAAGGACCTTAACGGCTACACCTTC.

About this clone itself: This sequence is one base from a far larger clone and is likely a read error. Other DNA sequences in this specimen translate into the identical CDR3. The J gene is TRBJ1-2, the V gene TRBV30; the D is unclear. Per germline, CDR1 GTSNPN and CDR2 SVGIG (reference sequence). This CDR3 is 14 amino acids long. CDR3 sequence (DNA): TGTGCATGGAGTGTCGGGCCTTCCTTCTATGGCTACACCTTC. This sequence encodes CAWSVGPSFYGYTF. The variable domain in full, completed from reference TRBV30 and TRBJ1-2, reads SQTIHQWPATLVQPVGSPLSLECTVEGTSNPNLYWYRQAAGRGLQLLFYSVGIGQISSEVPQNLSASRPQDRQFILSSKKLLLSDSGFYLCAWSVGPSFYGYTFGSGTRLTVV.

The rearrangement uses TRBV5-3 and TRBJ2-7, with D uncertain. TRBV5-3 is an open reading frame, and its role is uncertain. V was cut by 4 bases and J by 2 bases, with 7 bases left in between. The CDR3 runs to 12 residues. CDR3 amino acids: CARSGQPYEQYF. The CDR3 nucleotides are TGTGCCAGAAGCGGGCAGCCCTACGAGCAGTACTTC.

This rearrangement joins TRBV11-3 to TRBJ2-7; 13 bases line up with TRBD2. V lost 5 bases to trimming and J lost 9 bases; unmatched junction nucleotides: 10. The CDR3 extends over 15 amino acids. Germline loops: CDR1 SGHNT, CDR2 YENEEA. The CDR3 protein is CASSSQWTSGRGQYF. The CDR3 nucleotides are TGTGCCAGCAGCAGCCAGTGGACTAGCGGGAGAGGGCAGTACTTC.